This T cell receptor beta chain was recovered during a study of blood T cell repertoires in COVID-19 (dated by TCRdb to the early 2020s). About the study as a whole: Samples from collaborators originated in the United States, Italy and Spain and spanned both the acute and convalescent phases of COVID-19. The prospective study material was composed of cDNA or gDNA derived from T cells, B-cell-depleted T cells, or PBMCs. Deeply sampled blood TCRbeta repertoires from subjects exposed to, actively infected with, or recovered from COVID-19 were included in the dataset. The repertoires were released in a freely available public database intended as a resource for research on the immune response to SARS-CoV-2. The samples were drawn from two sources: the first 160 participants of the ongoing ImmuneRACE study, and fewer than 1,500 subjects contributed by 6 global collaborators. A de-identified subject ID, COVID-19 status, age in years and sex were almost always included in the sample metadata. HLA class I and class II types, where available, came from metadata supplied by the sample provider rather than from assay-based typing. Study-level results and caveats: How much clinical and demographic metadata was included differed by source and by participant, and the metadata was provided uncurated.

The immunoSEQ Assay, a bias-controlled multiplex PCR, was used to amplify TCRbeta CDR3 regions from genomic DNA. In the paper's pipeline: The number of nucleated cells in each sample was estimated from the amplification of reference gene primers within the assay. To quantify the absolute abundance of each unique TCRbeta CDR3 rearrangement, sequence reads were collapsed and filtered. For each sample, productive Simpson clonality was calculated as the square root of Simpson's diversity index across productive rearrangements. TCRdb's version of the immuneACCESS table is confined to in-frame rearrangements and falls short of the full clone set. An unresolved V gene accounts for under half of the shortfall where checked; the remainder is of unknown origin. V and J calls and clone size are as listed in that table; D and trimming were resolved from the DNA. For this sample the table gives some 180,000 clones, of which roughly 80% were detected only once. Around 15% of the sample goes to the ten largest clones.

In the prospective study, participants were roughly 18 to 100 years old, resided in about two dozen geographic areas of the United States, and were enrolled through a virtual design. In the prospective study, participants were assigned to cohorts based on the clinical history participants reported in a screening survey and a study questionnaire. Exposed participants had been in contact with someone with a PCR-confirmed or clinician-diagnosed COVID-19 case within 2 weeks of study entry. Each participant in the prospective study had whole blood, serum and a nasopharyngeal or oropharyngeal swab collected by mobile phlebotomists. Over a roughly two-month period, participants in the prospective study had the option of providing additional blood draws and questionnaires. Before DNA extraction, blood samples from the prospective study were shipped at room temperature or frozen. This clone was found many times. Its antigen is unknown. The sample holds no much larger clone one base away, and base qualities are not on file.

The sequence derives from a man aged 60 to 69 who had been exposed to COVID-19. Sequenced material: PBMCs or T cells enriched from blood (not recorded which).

The nucleotides are TGTGCCAGCAGTGAAATAACAGGGGAGAATTCACCCCTCCACTTT. Translated, it gives CASSEITGENSPLHF. The chain couples TRBV25-1 to TRBJ1-6; 7 bases in the junction line up with TRBD1. CDR1 and CDR2 are drawn from the germline V gene: MGHDK, SYGVNS. The CDR3 holds 15 amino acids from the cysteine to the phenylalanine. Solely the CDR3 DNA is kept, with 45 bases framed from the first base. Unmatched junction bases come to 5, with V trimmed by 2 bases and J by 7 bases.